The sequence of this TCR beta chain was determined in a study of blood T cell repertoires in COVID-19. The overall study: Acute and convalescent COVID-19 samples came from the United States, Italy and Spain. Sources were T cells, B-cell-depleted T cells, or PBMCs; the material itself was cDNA or gDNA.

In the study's own analysis: The assay estimated nucleated cells by amplifying reference gene primers. The repertoire was sequenced with immunoSEQ multiplex PCR; TCRdb's copy has only in-frame clones and lacks some. That table is the source of V, J and clone size, and D and trimming were worked out from the DNA. The sample carries 330,000 or so clones, roughly 86% recorded once. After removal of 1 base from V and 8 bases from J, the junction contained 6 bases not matched to a gene. Germline V gene data show CDR1 as SQVTM and CDR2 as ANQGSEA. The CDR3 is made up of 14 amino acids. The receptor was isolated from a man younger than 45 with COVID-19, enrolled during active disease. The chain combines TRBV29-1 with TRBJ2-1; TRBD1 matches 9 bases. Sequences were obtained from peripheral blood. CDR3 residues: CSVEGWTGVDEQFF. The CDR3 region has the DNA TGCAGCGTTGAAGGGTGGACAGGGGTCGATGAGCAGTTCTTC.